The 18 T cell receptor beta chains below all came from one sample that was sequenced in a study of blood T cell repertoires in COVID-19. Profiled with immunoSEQ multiplex PCR; TCRdb holds only in-frame clones, not every one. The table includes a few hundred thousand clones, around nine tenths detected once. Sequencing used PBMCs or T cells enriched from blood (not recorded which). All receptors come from a woman younger than 30 who had been exposed to COVID-19.

The rearrangement links TRBV28 to TRBJ2-7; possibly TRBD1 for D (5 bases). The CDR3 contains 13 residues. Germline CDR1 MDHEN, CDR2 SYDVKM. V shed 4 bases and J shed 3 bases, with 10 bases lying between them. In DNA form, the CDR3 reads TGTGCCAGCAGTTCCTTTACAGGCTACGAGCAGTACTTC. This translates into CASSSFTGYEQYF.

The chain recombines TRBV11-2 with TRBJ1-1, with D uncertain. Germline-derived CDR1 and CDR2 are SGHAT and FQNNGV. V shed 2 bases and J shed 10 bases, with 14 bases lying between them. CDR3 length equals 13 residues. DNA of the CDR3: TGTGCCAGCAGCTTATCGTCCTCGGTTGGAGCTTTCTTT. Protein product: CASSLSSSVGAFF.

CDR3 sequence: CASSEFAGSSTDTQYF. CDR3 DNA sequence: TGCGCCAGCAGTGAGTTTGCAGGGTCTAGCACAGATACGCAGTATTTT. The chain is built from TRBV10-2 and TRBJ2-3, with a weak D call TRBD1 (5 bases). This CDR3 contains 16 residues. From germline, CDR1 is WSHSY and CDR2 SAAADI. The V end lost 1 base, the J end lost 0 bases, and 11 bases lay between the germline ends.

This clone was counted a single time. The genes are TRBV10-3 and TRBJ2-3; 9 bases align to TRBD2. Trimming at V came to 4 bases and at J to 5 bases, leaving 7 bases not matched to a gene. The germline CDR1 and CDR2 sequences are ENHRY and SYGVKD. CDR3 length: 15 amino acids. CDR3 bases: TGTGCCATCAGTGGGGCAGCGGGAGGTGGAGATACGCAGTATTTT. The encoded protein is CAISGAAGGGDTQYF.

The genes are TRBV5-1 and TRBJ2-2, with D perhaps TRBD2 (6 bases). V was pared by 2 bases and J by 4 bases, with 12 bases between. This CDR3 is built from 15 residues. Germline V CDR1 and CDR2: SGHRS, YFSETQ. The CDR3 nucleotides are TGCGCCAGCAGCTTAGACCTGGGAGGCACCGGGGAGCTGTTTTTT. This encodes CASSLDLGGTGELFF.

The sample holds a few counts of this clone. The chain recombines TRBV7-6 with TRBJ1-3; TRBD1 matches at 10 bases. J gave up 3 bases and V 3 bases, and 5 bases lay outside the gene matches. The CDR3 is made up of 16 amino acids. Per the germline V gene, CDR1 is SGHVS and CDR2 is FNYEAQ. This CDR3 is CASSFSGTGVGNTIYF. The CDR3 DNA sequence: TGTGCCAGCAGCTTTTCCGGGACAGGGGTTGGAAACACCATATATTTT.

The rearrangement links TRBV9 to TRBJ2-7; 9 bases are a match to TRBD2. The germline gives CDR1 SGDLS, CDR2 YYNGEE. The CDR3 runs 16 residues. V trimming: 0 bases; J trimming: 4 bases; junction bases outside the gene matches: 8. The CDR3 DNA reads TGTGCCAGCAGCGTAGATGTGGCTAGCGGGGCGTACGAGCAGTACTTC. Amino acids: CASSVDVASGAYEQYF.

The V gene is TRBV19, the J gene TRBJ2-2; TRBD2 aligns across 8 bases. V shed 3 bases and J 6 bases; nucleotides not matched to a gene: 6. The CDR3 sequence is 15 residues long. CDR1 and CDR2 from the germline V gene are LNHDA and SQIVND (reference sequence). The CDR3 nucleotides read TGTGCCAGTAGTATTTCCGGGACTAGTTCCGGGGAGCTGTTTTTT. Encoded protein: CASSISGTSSGELFF.

V and J are TRBV21-1 and TRBJ2-2; the DNA was not compared with TRBD2, the D call given in the table. TRBV21-1 is a pseudogene segment. The CDR3 contains 14 residues. The CDR3 protein is CASSIKPNTGELFF. DNA for the CDR3: TGTGCCAGCAGCATCAAGCCGAACACCGGGGAGCTGTTTTTT.

The rearrangement uses TRBV7-2 and TRBJ2-5, with TRBD1 as a possible D gene (5 bases). CDR1 SGHTA and CDR2 FQGNSA come from the germline V gene. V lost 0 bases to trimming and J lost 1 base, with 9 bases between them. This CDR3 is 15 amino acids long. This CDR3 is CASSLAGPLQETQYF. The CDR3 DNA reads as TGTGCCAGCAGCTTAGCGGGGCCCCTCCAAGAGACCCAGTACTTC.

This sequence joins TRBV5-1 and TRBJ2-5, with 8 bases lining up with TRBD1. Germline CDR1 reads SGHRS; CDR2 reads YFSETQ. The CDR3 length is 13 residues. V lost 5 bases to trimming and J lost 5 bases; unmatched junction nucleotides: 5. The CDR3 sequence: CASRQDRVETQYF. Written as DNA, the CDR3 is TGCGCCAGCAGGCAGGACAGGGTCGAGACCCAGTACTTC.

V is TRBV2 and J is TRBJ1-2, with D perhaps TRBD1 (6 bases). The CDR3 covers 15 residues. Per germline, CDR1 SNHLY and CDR2 FYNNEI. The ends were cut back, 3 bases at V and 4 bases at J, with 15 bases in the middle. As DNA, the CDR3 is TGTGCCAGCAGTGACCAGGGGTCCTTTTTCTATGGCTACACCTTC. It is translated as CASSDQGSFFYGYTF.

This clone appeared a few times. The chain is built from TRBV4-2 and TRBJ1-6; tentatively, D is TRBD1 (5 bases). The V end was cut by 1 base, the J end by 10 bases, with 20 bases between. The germline gives CDR1 LGHNA, CDR2 YNFKEQ. This CDR3 contains 17 residues. As DNA, the CDR3 is TGTGCCAGCAGCCAAGGAACAGGAGGGGCCCTCAAATCACCCCTCCACTTT. Its protein product is CASSQGTGGALKSPLHF.

The CDR3 sequence: CASSPQGLSGNTIYF. The CDR3 DNA is TGTGCCAGCAGCCCTCAGGGTCTATCTGGAAACACCATATATTTT. The V call is TRBV14, the J call TRBJ1-3, with D perhaps matching TRBD1 (5 bases). Germline CDR1 and CDR2: SGHDN and FVKESK. CDR3 length: 15 residues. V lost 4 bases and J 1 base, leaving 11 bases between the germline ends.

On this clone: The identical CDR3 is also encoded by other nucleotide sequences in the sample. This chain joins TRBV28 and TRBJ1-2; TRBD1 matches at 9 bases. The V gene end was trimmed by 6 bases and the J gene end by 4 bases; junction bases not matched to a gene: 6. The CDR3 totals 14 residues. Germline V CDR1 and CDR2: MDHEN, SYDVKM. DNA of the CDR3: TGTGCCAGCAGGGGACAGGGACGAGGCTATGGCTACACCTTC. It specifies CASRGQGRGYGYTF.

This clone appeared a few times. The chain couples TRBV30 to TRBJ2-7; TRBD1 agrees at 11 bases. CDR1 and CDR2 (germline): GTSNPN, SVGIG (reference sequence). The CDR3 is made up of 13 amino acids. The V and J ends lost 5 bases and 7 bases, in that order; junction bases with no gene match: 7. CDR3 sequence: CAWVGQGAREQYF. The CDR3 DNA is TGTGCCTGGGTAGGACAGGGGGCTCGGGAGCAGTACTTC. Variable domain in full (rest from reference TRBV30 and TRBJ2-7): SQTIHQWPATLVQPVGSPLSLECTVEGTSNPNLYWYRQAAGRGLQLLFYSVGIGQISSEVPQNLSASRPQDRQFILSSKKLLLSDSGFYLCAWVGQGAREQYFGPGTRLTVT.

The chain combines TRBV6-6 with TRBJ2-5, with 8 nucleotides matching TRBD2. Germline V gives CDR1 MNHNY, CDR2 SVGAGI (reference sequence). Trimming removed 5 bases from V and 7 bases from J; junction bases left unmatched: 6. The CDR3 runs to 13 residues. The CDR3 DNA reads as TGTGCCAGCAGTACCGGACTAGCCGCGACCCAGTACTTC. Residues: CASSTGLAATQYF.

This clone was picked up a small number of times. The genes are TRBV15 and TRBJ1-4; TRBD1 matches at 8 bases. This CDR3 is 15 amino acids long. Germline V gives CDR1 LNHNV, CDR2 YYDKDF (reference sequence). J was trimmed by 8 bases and V by 0 bases; bases with no gene match: 5. The CDR3 reads CATSRDQGAGEKLFF. The DNA of the CDR3 is TGTGCCACCAGCAGAGATCAGGGGGCGGGGGAAAAACTGTTTTTT.